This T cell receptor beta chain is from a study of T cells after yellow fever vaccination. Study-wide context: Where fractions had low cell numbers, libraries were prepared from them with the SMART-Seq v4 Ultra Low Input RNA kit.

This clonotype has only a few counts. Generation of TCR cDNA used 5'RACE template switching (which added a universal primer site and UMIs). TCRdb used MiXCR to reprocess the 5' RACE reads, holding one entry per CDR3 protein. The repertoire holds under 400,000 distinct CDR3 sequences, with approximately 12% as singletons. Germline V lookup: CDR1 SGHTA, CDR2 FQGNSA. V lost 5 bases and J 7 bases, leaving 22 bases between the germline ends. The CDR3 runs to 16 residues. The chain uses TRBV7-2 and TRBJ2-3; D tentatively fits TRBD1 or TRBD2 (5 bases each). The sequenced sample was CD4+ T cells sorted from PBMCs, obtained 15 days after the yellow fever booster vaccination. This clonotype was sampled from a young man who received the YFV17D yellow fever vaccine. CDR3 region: CASSPSGTYRAHTQYF. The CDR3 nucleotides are TGTGCCAGCAGCCCTTCCGGGACCTATCGAGCTCATACGCAGTATTTT. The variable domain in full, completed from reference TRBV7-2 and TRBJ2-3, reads GAGVSQSPSNKVTEKGKDVELRCDPISGHTALYWYRQSLGQGLEFLIYFQGNSAPDKSGLPSDRFSAERTGGSVSTLTIQRTQQEDSAVYLCASSPSGTYRAHTQYFGPGTRLTVL.